The rows below give T cell receptor beta chains drawn from one sample of a study of blood T cells in healthy people across ages. TCRdb called the 5' RACE reads again in MiXCR, with one record for every CDR3 protein. This sample has 780,000 or so distinct CDR3 sequences, with roughly 50% found just once. The sequenced material came from blood. These TCRs come from a man aged 40-49 years in good health. Both conserved end residues are part of each CDR3. D genes are given only for firm matches. Clone size is stated in some rows and not others, as once, few, many or a class when expanded.

16,-,TRBJ2-2,-,TRBV28,CASSLLGDPNTGELFF,TGTGCCAGCAGTTTGTTGGGAGACCCGAACACCGGGGAGCTGTTTTTT
17,TRBD2,TRBJ2-3,-,TRBV5-1,CASSFDDTGGFKDTQYF,TGCGCCAGCAGCTTTGACGACACGGGGGGGTTTAAAGATACGCAGTATTTT
15,-,TRBJ2-3,-,TRBV7-2,CASSSQSQSTDTQYF,TGTGCCAGCAGCTCTCAATCACAAAGCACAGATACGCAGTATTTT
12,-,TRBJ2-7,few,TRBV3-1,CASSQGGNEQYF,TGTGCCAGCAGCCAGGGGGGCAACGAGCAGTACTTC
11,-,TRBJ2-7,-,TRBV7-9,CASSSAAIQYF,TGTGCCAGCAGCTCCGCGGCGATCCAGTACTTC
14,-,TRBJ2-1,-,TRBV5-1,CASSEATLGDEQFF,TGCGCCAGCAGCGAAGCCACTCTGGGCGATGAGCAGTTCTTC
14,-,TRBJ2-3,-,TRBV6-1,CASSEDWGTDTQYF,TGTGCCAGCAGTGAAGATTGGGGAACAGATACGCAGTATTTT
15,TRBD2,TRBJ2-1,-,TRBV20-1,CSARSGAGGSYEQFF,TGCAGTGCTAGGTCCGGAGCGGGAGGGTCATATGAGCAGTTCTTC
16,TRBD1,TRBJ1-2,-,TRBV6-6,CASSYPGQGAYYGYTF,TGTGCCAGCAGTTACCCGGGACAGGGGGCGTACTATGGCTACACCTTC
14,TRBD1,TRBJ2-7,few,TRBV12-5,CASGGGQVYYEQYF,TGTGCTAGTGGTGGGGGACAGGTTTACTACGAGCAGTACTTC
15,-,TRBJ2-7,-,TRBV28,CASSLGDLSSYEQYF,TGTGCCAGCAGTTTGGGGGACTTGAGCTCCTACGAGCAGTACTTC
14,-,TRBJ1-4,-,TRBV7-2,CASSLGQHNEKLFF,TGTGCCAGCAGCTTAGGACAACATAATGAAAAACTGTTTTTT
15,TRBD1,TRBJ2-7,-,TRBV27,CASRRPGQGAYEQYF,TGTGCCAGCAGGCGGCCGGGACAGGGGGCCTACGAGCAGTACTTC
15,-,TRBJ2-7,-,TRBV6-2/TRBV6-3,CASSSNLQGYNEQYF,TGTGCCAGCAGCTCTAATCTGCAGGGCTACAATGAGCAGTACTTC
15,-,TRBJ2-4,-,TRBV4-3,CASSQDPLPPNIQYF,TGCGCCAGCAGCCAAGACCCGCTCCCTCCAAACATTCAGTACTTC
15,TRBD2,TRBJ2-7,-,TRBV27,CASSLSLAGAGEQYF,TGTGCCAGCAGTTTATCGCTAGCGGGAGCGGGCGAGCAGTACTTC
15,TRBD2,TRBJ2-5,-,TRBV7-2,CASSFTSGGLETQYF,TGTGCCAGCAGCTTCACTAGCGGGGGGTTGGAGACCCAGTACTTC
16,-,TRBJ2-2,-,TRBV6-2/TRBV6-3,CASIFRGLANTGELFF,TGTGCCAGCATTTTTCGGGGGCTAGCGAACACCGGGGAGCTGTTTTTT
11,-,TRBJ2-7,-,TRBV20-1,CSARQVYEQYF,TGCAGTGCCCGACAGGTCTACGAGCAGTACTTC
14,TRBD2,TRBJ2-1,-,TRBV15,CATSRVGEGNEQFF,TGTGCCACCAGCAGAGTGGGGGAGGGCAATGAGCAGTTCTTC
17,-,TRBJ1-1,once,TRBV15,CATSRAHGQALRPEAFF,TGTGCCACCAGCAGAGCGCACGGTCAGGCCCTCCGTCCTGAAGCTTTCTTT
14,-,TRBJ2-7,many,TRBV5-5,CASSLDRVRNEQYF,TGTGCCAGCAGCTTGGACAGGGTACGAAACGAGCAGTACTTC
15,-,TRBJ2-7,-,TRBV4-3,CASSQDGTGTGERYF,TGCGCCAGCAGCCAAGATGGGACCGGGACCGGGGAGCGGTACTTC
16,-,TRBJ2-4,-,TRBV7-2,CASSYGTSGIKNIQYF,TGTGCCAGCAGCTATGGGACGTCAGGAATCAAAAACATTCAGTACTTC
15,-,TRBJ2-1,-,TRBV7-3,CASNEIGGAYNEQFF,TGTGCCAGCAACGAAATAGGTGGAGCCTACAATGAGCAGTTCTTC
11,-,TRBJ1-1,few,TRBV5-1,CASSANTEAFF,TGCGCCAGCAGCGCGAACACTGAAGCTTTCTTT
17,TRBD1,TRBJ1-2,-,TRBV13,CASSSYPMTGGSERYTF,TGTGCCAGCAGCTCCTACCCTATGACAGGGGGCTCCGAGCGCTACACCTTC
14,-,TRBJ2-5,-,TRBV24-1,CATSVGSGFSEQYF,TGTGCCACCAGTGTGGGCAGCGGGTTTTCTGAGCAGTACTTC
14,-,TRBJ2-7,few,TRBV29-1,CSVSTTGGTYEQYF,TGCAGCGTCTCAACCACCGGAGGGACGTACGAGCAGTACTTC
15,TRBD2,TRBJ2-5,-,TRBV9,CASSPGASGMETQYF,TGTGCCAGCAGTCCCGGGGCTAGCGGGATGGAGACCCAGTACTTC
15,-,TRBJ1-3,few,TRBV4-1,CASSQARDPGNTIYF,TGCGCCAGCAGCCAAGCCCGGGACCCTGGAAACACCATATATTTT
14,TRBD2,TRBJ2-5,-,TRBV25-1,CASSGLAGDSTQYF,TGTGCCAGCAGTGGCCTAGCGGGAGACTCGACCCAGTACTTC
17,TRBD1,TRBJ1-1,-,TRBV7-2,CASSPTLRQGGNTEAFF,TGTGCCAGCAGCCCAACATTACGACAGGGTGGGAACACTGAAGCTTTCTTT
14,-,TRBJ2-7,-,TRBV19,CASSRQAFTYEQYF,TGTGCCAGTAGCCGACAGGCCTTTACCTACGAGCAGTACTTC
17,TRBD1,TRBJ1-2,many,TRBV20-1,CSAPPLGQGKTHYGYTF,TGCAGTGCTCCACCCTTGGGACAGGGAAAAACCCACTATGGCTACACCTTC
12,-,TRBJ2-1,-,TRBV20-1,CSARDREHEQFF,TGCAGTGCTAGGGATAGGGAGCATGAGCAGTTCTTC
15,TRBD2,TRBJ2-3,-,TRBV9,CASGGLAGQGDTQYF,TGTGCCAGCGGGGGACTAGCGGGACAGGGAGATACGCAGTATTTT